The rows below give T cell receptor beta chains drawn from one sample of a study of shared clonotypes between healthy human individuals. Profiling relied on immunoSEQ multiplex PCR, and the TCRdb table lists in-frame clones only, not all of them. Among about 2 million clones listed, around 96% were seen once. What was sequenced was naive CD8+ T cells sorted from blood. These TCRs come from a man between 18 and 35 years old in good health. The CDR3 runs from the conserved cysteine through the conserved F or W. D genes are given only for firm matches. Clone size, where shown, is once, few, many, or a class for clones that have expanded.

abundance: -
v_gene: TRBV30
d_gene: -
j_gene: TRBJ1-1
CDR3aa: CAWSVQGWTEAFF
CDR3nt: TGTGCCTGGAGTGTCCAGGGGTGGACTGAAGCTTTCTTT

abundance: -
v_gene: TRBV4-3
d_gene: TRBD1
j_gene: TRBJ2-3
CDR3aa: CASSHQGQGDSTDTQYF
CDR3nt: TGCGCCAGCAGCCACCAAGGACAGGGGGATAGCACAGATACGCAGTATTTT

abundance: once
v_gene: TRBV4-1
d_gene: TRBD1
j_gene: TRBJ1-5
CDR3aa: CASSQDTGAKHQPQHF
CDR3nt: TGCGCCAGCAGCCAAGATACAGGGGCCAAGCATCAGCCCCAGCATTTT

abundance: -
v_gene: TRBV10-3
d_gene: TRBD1
j_gene: TRBJ2-2
CDR3aa: CATQGTANTGELFF
CDR3nt: TGTGCCACCCAAGGGACAGCTAACACCGGGGAGCTGTTTTTT

abundance: -
v_gene: TRBV18
d_gene: -
j_gene: TRBJ1-5
CDR3aa: CASSLGGQPQHF
CDR3nt: TGTGCCAGCTCACTCGGCGGGCAGCCCCAGCATTTT

abundance: -
v_gene: TRBV11-2
d_gene: -
j_gene: TRBJ1-1
CDR3aa: CASSLRTGGPNTEAFF
CDR3nt: TGTGCCAGCAGCTTAAGGACCGGCGGCCCGAACACTGAAGCTTTCTTT

abundance: -
v_gene: TRBV20-1
d_gene: -
j_gene: TRBJ2-5
CDR3aa: CSASQGVTQYF
CDR3nt: TGCAGTGCAAGCCAAGGGGTCACCCAGTACTTC

abundance: -
v_gene: TRBV4-3
d_gene: TRBD1
j_gene: TRBJ1-1
CDR3aa: CASSHGQGNSEAFF
CDR3nt: TGCGCCAGCAGCCATGGACAGGGTAATTCTGAAGCTTTCTTT

abundance: few
v_gene: TRBV7-9
d_gene: -
j_gene: TRBJ1-6
CDR3aa: CASSPDPTGPPLHF
CDR3nt: TGTGCCAGCAGCCCAGACCCGACCGGTCCACCCCTCCACTTT

abundance: -
v_gene: TRBV6-5
d_gene: -
j_gene: TRBJ2-5
CDR3aa: CASSYTRDPGETQYF
CDR3nt: TGTGCCAGCAGTTACACGCGGGACCCGGGAGAGACCCAGTACTTC

abundance: -
v_gene: TRBV4-3
d_gene: -
j_gene: TRBJ2-1
CDR3aa: CASSPQNSPHEQFF
CDR3nt: TGCGCCAGCAGCCCCCAGAACAGTCCTCATGAGCAGTTCTTC

abundance: -
v_gene: TRBV4-3
d_gene: TRBD1
j_gene: TRBJ1-1
CDR3aa: CASSQNSGGLNTEAFF
CDR3nt: TGCGCCAGCAGCCAGAATTCAGGGGGCCTGAACACTGAAGCTTTCTTT

abundance: -
v_gene: TRBV6-6
d_gene: -
j_gene: TRBJ1-6
CDR3aa: CASSYSRTDDLHF
CDR3nt: TGTGCCAGCAGTTACTCGAGGACTGACGACCTCCACTTT

abundance: -
v_gene: TRBV19
d_gene: TRBD1
j_gene: TRBJ2-7
CDR3aa: CASRTGGEQYF
CDR3nt: TGTGCCAGTAGGACAGGGGGCGAGCAGTACTTC

abundance: -
v_gene: TRBV2
d_gene: -
j_gene: TRBJ2-2
CDR3aa: CASNHRAADGELFF
CDR3nt: TGTGCCAGCAACCACAGGGCGGCTGATGGGGAGCTGTTTTTT

abundance: -
v_gene: TRBV11-2
d_gene: -
j_gene: TRBJ2-2
CDR3aa: CASSGWGTGELFF
CDR3nt: TGTGCCAGCAGTGGATGGGGGACCGGGGAGCTGTTTTTT

abundance: -
v_gene: TRBV27
d_gene: TRBD2
j_gene: TRBJ2-1
CDR3aa: CASSPGLVSNNEQFF
CDR3nt: TGTGCCAGCAGTCCCGGACTAGTTTCGAACAATGAGCAGTTCTTC

abundance: once
v_gene: TRBV4-1
d_gene: -
j_gene: TRBJ1-3
CDR3aa: CASSQDSWASGNTIYF
CDR3nt: TGCGCCAGCAGCCAAGATTCTTGGGCTTCCGGAAACACCATATATTTT

abundance: once
v_gene: TRBV27
d_gene: TRBD1
j_gene: TRBJ2-7
CDR3aa: CASRPGGTGVRDEQYF
CDR3nt: TGTGCCAGCCGACCAGGGGGGACAGGGGTTAGGGACGAGCAGTACTTC

abundance: -
v_gene: TRBV6-5
d_gene: -
j_gene: TRBJ2-3
CDR3aa: CASSYSTQGTDTQYF
CDR3nt: TGTGCCAGCAGTTACTCTACTCAGGGTACCGATACGCAGTATTTT

abundance: -
v_gene: TRBV13
d_gene: -
j_gene: TRBJ2-7
CDR3aa: CASSLGDRNYEQYF
CDR3nt: TGTGCCAGCAGCTTAGGGGACAGAAACTACGAGCAGTACTTC

abundance: -
v_gene: TRBV9
d_gene: -
j_gene: TRBJ2-5
CDR3aa: CASSVGTANQETQYF
CDR3nt: TGTGCCAGCAGCGTAGGTACGGCTAACCAAGAGACCCAGTACTTC

abundance: -
v_gene: TRBV13
d_gene: TRBD1
j_gene: TRBJ1-6
CDR3aa: CASRHFGITGGSYNSPLHF
CDR3nt: TGTGCCAGCAGGCACTTCGGAATAACAGGGGGCTCCTATAATTCACCCCTCCACTTT

abundance: -
v_gene: TRBV7-2
d_gene: -
j_gene: TRBJ2-7
CDR3aa: CASSLGGYSYEQYF
CDR3nt: TGTGCCAGCAGCCTAGGGGGGTACTCCTACGAGCAGTACTTC

abundance: -
v_gene: TRBV9
d_gene: -
j_gene: TRBJ1-5
CDR3aa: CASSAGGGYSNQPQHF
CDR3nt: TGTGCCAGCAGCGCTGGGGGCGGATATAGCAATCAGCCCCAGCATTTT

abundance: -
v_gene: TRBV14
d_gene: -
j_gene: TRBJ1-3
CDR3aa: CASSHRGSGNTIYF
CDR3nt: TGTGCCAGCAGCCACAGAGGGTCTGGAAACACCATATATTTT

abundance: -
v_gene: TRBV27
d_gene: -
j_gene: TRBJ1-1
CDR3aa: CASRPGGFTEAFF
CDR3nt: TGTGCCAGCAGACCGGGGGGGTTCACTGAAGCTTTCTTT

abundance: -
v_gene: TRBV6-1
d_gene: -
j_gene: TRBJ2-1
CDR3aa: CASSEFYNEQFF
CDR3nt: TGTGCCAGCAGTGAATTCTACAATGAGCAGTTCTTC

abundance: -
v_gene: TRBV5-1
d_gene: -
j_gene: TRBJ2-3
CDR3aa: CASSPLSNPGTDTQYF
CDR3nt: TGCGCCAGCAGCCCCTTGAGCAACCCCGGCACAGATACGCAGTATTTT

abundance: -
v_gene: TRBV7-9
d_gene: -
j_gene: TRBJ2-1
CDR3aa: CASSPTGLENEQFF
CDR3nt: TGTGCCAGCAGCCCCACAGGGCTCGAGAATGAGCAGTTCTTC

abundance: -
v_gene: TRBV2
d_gene: -
j_gene: TRBJ1-2
CDR3aa: CASNSPEGLANYGYTF
CDR3nt: TGTGCCAGCAACTCCCCAGAGGGCCTAGCTAACTATGGCTACACCTTC

abundance: -
v_gene: TRBV4-3
d_gene: -
j_gene: TRBJ2-7
CDR3aa: CASSQDKLAPSAEQYF
CDR3nt: TGCGCCAGCAGCCAAGATAAGCTAGCACCTAGCGCCGAGCAGTACTTC

abundance: -
v_gene: TRBV5-6
d_gene: -
j_gene: TRBJ1-1
CDR3aa: CASSLDLNTEAFF
CDR3nt: TGTGCCAGCAGCCTCGATTTGAACACTGAAGCTTTCTTT

abundance: -
v_gene: TRBV27
d_gene: -
j_gene: TRBJ1-2
CDR3aa: CASSEGRGSYTF
CDR3nt: TGTGCCAGCAGTGAGGGACGGGGGAGCTACACCTTC

abundance: -
v_gene: TRBV5-4
d_gene: -
j_gene: TRBJ2-6
CDR3aa: CATRSRGSSLGLTF
CDR3nt: TGTGCCACCCGCTCCCGAGGATCCAGTCTCGGCCTGACTTTC

abundance: -
v_gene: TRBV28
d_gene: -
j_gene: TRBJ2-6
CDR3aa: CASSPGQGGRGANVLTF
CDR3nt: TGTGCCAGCAGCCCTGGACAGGGAGGGAGAGGGGCCAACGTCCTGACTTTC

abundance: -
v_gene: TRBV10-2
d_gene: -
j_gene: TRBJ1-3
CDR3aa: CASREDGSSGNTIYF
CDR3nt: TGCGCCAGCAGGGAAGACGGTTCTTCTGGAAACACCATATATTTT

abundance: -
v_gene: TRBV11-3
d_gene: -
j_gene: TRBJ2-7
CDR3aa: CASSLGGKYF
CDR3nt: TGTGCCAGCAGCCTTGGGGGGAAGTACTTC

abundance: -
v_gene: TRBV2
d_gene: TRBD1
j_gene: TRBJ1-1
CDR3aa: CASTPGQGDTEAFF
CDR3nt: TGTGCCAGCACTCCGGGACAGGGTGACACTGAAGCTTTCTTT

abundance: -
v_gene: TRBV7-9
d_gene: TRBD1
j_gene: TRBJ1-4
CDR3aa: CASSHWTGTPYEKLFF
CDR3nt: TGTGCCAGCAGCCACTGGACAGGGACACCCTATGAAAAACTGTTTTTT

abundance: -
v_gene: TRBV7-9
d_gene: TRBD1
j_gene: TRBJ1-1
CDR3aa: CASSPRDRELGTEAFF
CDR3nt: TGTGCCAGCAGCCCGCGGGACAGGGAATTGGGCACTGAAGCTTTCTTT

abundance: few
v_gene: TRBV19
d_gene: TRBD1
j_gene: TRBJ1-3
CDR3aa: CASNDDRDYGNTIYF
CDR3nt: TGTGCCAGTAACGACGACAGGGACTACGGAAACACCATATATTTT

abundance: -
v_gene: TRBV6-1
d_gene: TRBD1
j_gene: TRBJ1-2
CDR3aa: CASSETWDRSPSGYTF
CDR3nt: TGTGCCAGCAGTGAGACCTGGGACAGGTCCCCGAGTGGCTACACCTTC

abundance: -
v_gene: TRBV5-5
d_gene: TRBD2
j_gene: TRBJ2-2
CDR3aa: CASSLGPGGNTGELFF
CDR3nt: TGTGCCAGCAGCTTGGGCCCGGGAGGAAACACCGGGGAGCTGTTTTTT

abundance: -
v_gene: TRBV7-2
d_gene: -
j_gene: TRBJ2-7
CDR3aa: CASSLESGSYEQYF
CDR3nt: TGTGCCAGCAGCTTAGAAAGCGGCTCCTACGAGCAGTACTTC

abundance: -
v_gene: TRBV5-4
d_gene: -
j_gene: TRBJ1-6
CDR3aa: CASSPGDVPLHF
CDR3nt: TGTGCCAGCAGCCCCGGGGACGTACCCCTCCACTTT

abundance: -
v_gene: TRBV6-5
d_gene: -
j_gene: TRBJ2-7
CDR3aa: CASSPVGGSSYEQYF
CDR3nt: TGTGCCAGCAGTCCCGTGGGGGGTTCCTCCTACGAGCAGTACTTC

abundance: -
v_gene: TRBV9
d_gene: -
j_gene: TRBJ1-5
CDR3aa: CASSVGTSSNQPQHF
CDR3nt: TGTGCCAGCAGCGTAGGTACTTCTAGCAATCAGCCCCAGCATTTT

abundance: once
v_gene: TRBV7-8
d_gene: -
j_gene: TRBJ1-5
CDR3aa: CASSLGVVSNQPQHF
CDR3nt: TGTGCCAGCAGCTTAGGAGTTGTTAGCAATCAGCCCCAGCATTTT

abundance: -
v_gene: TRBV27
d_gene: -
j_gene: TRBJ1-5
CDR3aa: CASRGLYSNQPQHF
CDR3nt: TGTGCCAGCAGGGGACTCTATAGCAATCAGCCCCAGCATTTT

abundance: -
v_gene: TRBV4-1
d_gene: -
j_gene: TRBJ2-7
CDR3aa: CASSPTGPIYEQYF
CDR3nt: TGCGCCAGCAGCCCGACCGGCCCTATCTACGAGCAGTACTTC

abundance: -
v_gene: TRBV4-1
d_gene: -
j_gene: TRBJ2-3
CDR3aa: CASSQGTVPTDTQYF
CDR3nt: TGCGCCAGCAGCCAAGGAACGGTACCCACAGATACGCAGTATTTT

abundance: once
v_gene: TRBV5-1
d_gene: TRBD1
j_gene: TRBJ2-5
CDR3aa: CASSANPGQGEETQYF
CDR3nt: TGCGCCAGCAGCGCGAACCCGGGACAGGGGGAAGAGACCCAGTACTTC

abundance: -
v_gene: TRBV13
d_gene: -
j_gene: TRBJ1-3
CDR3aa: CASSSIESGNTIYF
CDR3nt: TGTGCCAGCAGCTCAATAGAGTCTGGAAACACCATATATTTT

abundance: once
v_gene: TRBV28
d_gene: TRBD1
j_gene: TRBJ2-7
CDR3aa: CASTVQGSAYEQYF
CDR3nt: TGTGCCAGCACGGTACAGGGGAGTGCCTACGAGCAGTACTTC

abundance: -
v_gene: TRBV11-2
d_gene: -
j_gene: TRBJ1-4
CDR3aa: CASSPTPVVEKLFF
CDR3nt: TGTGCCAGCAGCCCGACACCGGTGGTGGAAAAACTGTTTTTT